The 26 T cell receptor beta chains below were found in one sample sequenced in a study of liver allograft versus peripheral blood T cells (dated by TCRdb to the early 2020s). Describing the broader study: In liver transplant recipients, the study looked at T cell receptor repertoires in the peripheral blood and set them against the repertoires found within the transplanted livers.

These reads were obtained on an Illumina MiSeq. Using fastp at Q25 and MiXCR, TCRdb reprocessed the public reads and kept productive beta chains. Rows are combined by CDR3 protein, so each entry shows the most common genes and DNA. For this sample there are 10,000 or so distinct CDR3 sequences; less than 20% appear just once. Approximately 1.1% of the sample goes to the ten largest clones. The receptor set was obtained from a human patient who had a liver transplant. Some T cells may originate with the graft donor following a transplant.

Worth noting for this clonotype: This may arise from a read error, as a much more abundant clone is one base away. This chain connects TRBV5-4 to TRBJ1-3, with 7 bases that match TRBD1. Germline V gives CDR1 SGHNT, CDR2 YYREEE (reference sequence). The CDR3 is made up of 18 amino acids. The CDR3 loop is CTSSLGSYRGNSGNTIYF. In DNA form, the CDR3 reads TGTACCAGCAGCTTGGGCTCCTACAGGGGCAACTCTGGAAACACCATATATTTT.

By share, this clonotype ranks as medium-sized. This rearrangement joins TRBV6-6 to TRBJ1-1; 8 bases match TRBD1. Germline values: CDR1 MNHNY, CDR2 SVGAGI (reference sequence). This CDR3 spans 13 amino acids. This CDR3 reads CLARGRSNTEAFF. CDR3 DNA: TGTCTCGCCAGGGGGCGATCGAACACTGAAGCTTTCTTT.

This clonotype was detected a few times. This rearrangement joins TRBV18 to TRBJ2-2, with D unclear. The CDR3 loop spans 13 amino acids. V lost 3 bases and J lost 2, with 4 bases in between. CDR1 is KGHSH and CDR2 is LQKENI in the germline V gene. CDR3 in amino acids: CASSPANTGELFF. DNA for the CDR3: TGTGCCAGCTCACCGGCCAACACCGGGGAGCTGTTTTTT.

By frequency in the sample, this clonotype is medium-sized. This chain connects TRBV27 to TRBJ1-2, with 7 bases matching TRBD1. J gave up 4 bases and V 5 bases, and 4 bases lay outside the gene matches. CDR1 and CDR2 from the germline V gene are MNHEY and SMNVEV (reference sequence). CDR3 size: 13 residues. As DNA, the CDR3 is TGTGCCAGCAGTCGGACAGGTGTCTATGGCTACACCTTC. Its translation is CASSRTGVYGYTF.

This clonotype has only a few counts. The chain is built from TRBV6-2 or TRBV6-3 and TRBJ1-1, with TRBD1 matching 8 bases. V lost 0 bases and J lost 1; bases outside the gene matches: 16. From germline, CDR1 is MNHEY and CDR2 SVGEGT. The CDR3 runs 20 residues. The DNA of the CDR3 is TGTGCCAGCAGTTACTCAAATTCCGCGGACAGGGCTAGGAGGAACACTGAAGCTTTCTTT. Residues: CASSYSNSADRARRNTEAFF.

This chain connects TRBV7-2 to TRBJ1-1; TRBD1 matches at 8 bases. Germline lookup yields CDR1 SGHTA and CDR2 FQGNSA. J lost 9 bases, V lost 5 bases, and 11 bases had no gene match. The CDR3 has 14 amino acids. The CDR3 DNA follows: TGTGCCAGCAGCCGGGGGGGGCAGGGGGCCCAAGCTTTCTTT. This encodes CASSRGGQGAQAFF.

This clonotype is medium-sized (0.01 to 0.1%) in the sample. V and J are TRBV19 and TRBJ1-3; D is unresolved. Germline loops: CDR1 LNHDA, CDR2 SQIVND (reference sequence). The CDR3 covers 13 residues. V lost 6 bases and J lost 8, with 14 bases in between. CDR3 nucleotide sequence: TGTGCCAGTAGAACGGGCCAGGAGGACACCATATATTTT. Its protein is CASRTGQEDTIYF. Looking up the rest from reference TRBV19 and TRBJ1-3 gives the full variable domain: DGGITQSPKYLFRKEGQNVTLSCEQNLNHDAMYWYRQDPGQGLRLIYYSQIVNDFQKGDIAEGYSVSREKKESFPLTVTSAQKNPTAFYLCASRTGQEDTIYFGEGSWLTVV.

This clonotype was found a few times. The chain recombines TRBV19 with TRBJ1-2; D may be TRBD1 (5 bases). Trimming left V 4 bases short and J 6 bases short, with 18 bases between. CDR3 length: 15 residues. Germline V CDR1 and CDR2: LNHDA, SQIVND (reference sequence). CDR3 nucleotides: TGTGCCAGTAGTACGGGACGTTTCTGGGCGGATGGCTACACCTTC. This sequence encodes CASSTGRFWADGYTF.

This clonotype was found once. This may arise from a read error, as a much more abundant clone is one base away. The CDR3 DNA follows: TGTGCCAGCAGTTACCTCGGGGGGAACACTGAAGCTATCTTT. It specifies CASSYLGGNTEAIF. The chain carries TRBV6-2 or TRBV6-3 and TRBJ1-1; D perhaps matches TRBD1 (5 bases). CDR1 MNHEY and CDR2 SVGEGT come from the germline V gene. The CDR3 runs to 14 residues.

J is TRBJ1-3 and V is TRBV6-2 or TRBV6-3; D is unresolved. Germline V gene sequence: CDR1 MNHEY, CDR2 SVGEGT. The CDR3 has 14 residues. Deletions cut 8 bases from V and 0 bases from J, with 11 bases between. CDR3 sequence reads: CASGVLYSGNTIYF. The CDR3 bases are TGTGCCAGCGGGGTCCTGTACTCTGGAAACACCATATATTTT.

This clonotype qualifies as medium-sized. The CDR3: CASSLAPRSPDRGREYGYTF. The CDR3 region has the DNA TGTGCCAGCAGCTTAGCTCCCCGTTCCCCCGACAGGGGGCGCGAGTATGGCTACACCTTC. The rearrangement uses TRBV13 and TRBJ1-2; 10 bases are a match to TRBD1. CDR1 PRHDT and CDR2 FYEKMQ come from the germline V gene (reference sequence). This CDR3 comprises 20 residues. Losses at the gene ends were 1 base for V and 5 bases for J; bases not matched to a gene: 19.

This clonotype has ten or more counts. This chain links TRBV7-9 with TRBJ1-6; D gene unclear. CDR1 is SEHNR, CDR2 FQNEAQ, per germline (reference sequence). The length of the CDR3 is 14 residues. The V and J ends lost 5 bases and 5 bases respectively, with 10 bases between them. CDR3 region: CASSVGQNNSPLHF. In nucleotides, the CDR3 is TGTGCCAGCAGCGTGGGTCAAAATAATTCACCCCTCCACTTT.

The chain joins TRBV6-5 to TRBJ2-2; possibly TRBD1 for D (6 bases). With 6 bases removed from V and 5 bases from J, the gap between germline ends came to 19 bases. This CDR3 is 16 amino acids long. Germline assignment: CDR1 MNHEY and CDR2 SVGAGI. The CDR3, as DNA: TGTGCCAGCAGCCACAGGGAAAGGAGACAGACCGGGGAGCTGTTTTTT. Amino acids: CASSHRERRQTGELFF.

To note about this clonotype: One end of the junction fails to match germline, which may point to a read error. The CDR3, as DNA: TGTGCCAGCATCTTATCGACAGGGTCAAATGAAAGACTGTTTTTT. This sequence encodes CASILSTGSNERLFF. The V gene is TRBV6-1, the J gene TRBJ1-4, with 7 nucleotides matching TRBD1. Germline values: CDR1 MNHNS, CDR2 SASEGT. This CDR3 comprises 15 residues.

The genes are TRBV19 and TRBJ2-1; TRBD2 matches 9 bases. The germline gives CDR1 LNHDA, CDR2 SQIVND (reference sequence). The CDR3 consists of 16 residues. V was clipped by 9 bases and J by 4 bases; unmatched bases: 13. CDR3 protein: CASRGNSGGLYNEQFF. CDR3 nucleotides: TGTGCCAGCAGGGGGAATAGCGGGGGCCTGTACAATGAGCAGTTCTTC.

The table lists this clonotype with a few counts. The rearrangement uses TRBV19 and TRBJ1-5; 9 bases match TRBD1. The germline V gene encodes CDR1 LNHDA and CDR2 SQIVND (reference sequence). The CDR3 covers 15 residues. The V and J ends lost 5 bases and 5 bases, in that order; junction bases with no gene match: 7. The CDR3 region is CASSWDRVGDQPQHF. For the CDR3, the DNA is TGTGCCAGTAGTTGGGACAGGGTTGGAGATCAGCCCCAGCATTTT. Combining the CDR3 with reference TRBV19 and TRBJ1-5 gives the whole variable domain DGGITQSPKYLFRKEGQNVTLSCEQNLNHDAMYWYRQDPGQGLRLIYYSQIVNDFQKGDIAEGYSVSREKKESFPLTVTSAQKNPTAFYLCASSWDRVGDQPQHFGDGTRLSIL.

This clonotype is medium-sized. The chain carries TRBV6-1 and TRBJ1-6; 8 nucleotides line up with TRBD1. The CDR3 runs to 15 residues. V was pared by 5 bases and J by 6 bases, with 6 bases of the junction left unmatched. Germline V CDR1 and CDR2: MNHNS, SASEGT. CDR3 loop: CASSPLTGVNSPLHF. CDR3 nucleotide sequence: TGTGCCAGCAGTCCCTTGACAGGGGTTAATTCACCCCTCCACTTT.

This sequence joins TRBV6-1 and TRBJ1-1; D gene uncertain. The V and J ends lost 6 bases and 9 bases respectively, with 14 bases between them. CDR1 is MNHNS, CDR2 SASEGT, per germline. The CDR3 is made up of 12 amino acids. CDR3 DNA: TGTGCCAGCAGACCCGATGGAGGGAAAGCTTTCTTT. Its translation is CASRPDGGKAFF.

Sample share makes this clonotype medium-sized (0.01 to 0.1%). The genes are TRBV6-1 and TRBJ1-2; 7 bases line up with TRBD1. Germline V gene sequence: CDR1 MNHNS, CDR2 SASEGT. V shed 5 bases and J 8 bases; nucleotides not matched to a gene: 14. The CDR3 has 15 residues. CDR3 nucleotides: TGTGCCAGCAGTCCCCGAACTGACAGGGCGAACGGCTACACCTTC. Translating it yields CASSPRTDRANGYTF.

This clonotype is medium-sized (0.01 to 0.1%) in the sample. V and J are TRBV18 and TRBJ1-1; weak D call: TRBD1 (5 bases). Germline CDR1 reads KGHSH; CDR2 reads LQKENI. CDR3 size: 12 residues. Trimming pared 7 bases from V and 1 base from J, leaving 7 bases between. The CDR3, as DNA: TGTGCCAGCTGGGACGGGAACACTGAAGCTTTCTTT. Protein: CASWDGNTEAFF.

This clonotype is termed medium-sized. J is TRBJ2-2 and V is TRBV19, with 8 bases matching TRBD1. After removal of 10 bases from V and 1 base from J, the junction contained 14 bases not matched to a gene. CDR3 length equals 17 residues. CDR1 and CDR2 from the germline V gene are LNHDA and SQIVND (reference sequence). CDR3 loop: CATARDRSSLNTGELFF. The DNA for the CDR3 is TGTGCCACCGCCCGGGACAGGAGTTCTCTGAACACCGGGGAGCTGTTTTTT.

In its sample, this clonotype is medium-sized. This chain links TRBV18 with TRBJ1-4, with D possibly matching TRBD1 (5 bases). Germline V gene lookup returns CDR1 KGHSH and CDR2 LQKENI. Trimming cost V 5 bases and J 5 bases, with 12 bases left between them. CDR3 size: 14 residues. The DNA of the CDR3 is TGTGCCAGCTCAGCGACAGTGACCAATGAAAAACTGTTTTTT. This sequence encodes CASSATVTNEKLFF.

This clonotype ranks as medium-sized. V and J are TRBV18 and TRBJ1-2, with a weak D call TRBD1 (6 bases). The CDR3 totals 12 residues. Trimming left V 6 bases short and J 10 bases short, with 15 bases between. CDR1 and CDR2 (germline): KGHSH, LQKENI. Here the CDR3 reads CASSDSVQDYTF. CDR3 bases: TGTGCCAGCTCGGACAGTGTGCAAGACTACACCTTC.

This clonotype was detected many times. This chain connects TRBV7-2 to TRBJ2-2; D unclear. The CDR3 runs 13 residues. Germline V gene data show CDR1 as SGHTA and CDR2 as FQGNSA. V lost 0 bases and J lost 6, with 5 bases in between. CDR3 nucleotides: TGTGCCAGCAGCTTAGCGATGGCCGGGGAGCTGTTTTTT. This translates into CASSLAMAGELFF. The whole variable domain, remainder taken from reference TRBV7-2 and TRBJ2-2, is GAGVSQSPSNKVTEKGKDVELRCDPISGHTALYWYRQSLGQGLEFLIYFQGNSAPDKSGLPSDRFSAERTGGSVSTLTIQRTQQEDSAVYLCASSLAMAGELFFGEGSRLTVL.

This clonotype was recorded at least ten times. V gene TRBV6-2 or TRBV6-3 combines with J gene TRBJ2-1; TRBD1 agrees at 12 bases. This CDR3 is built from 18 residues. Germline V gives CDR1 MNHEY, CDR2 SVGEGT. V was pared by 6 bases and J by 7 bases, with 16 bases of the junction left unmatched. The CDR3 coding sequence is TGTGCCAGCAGGGGGACAGGGGGCGCGGAAGCCGATCGTAATGAGCAGTTCTTC. Translating it yields CASRGTGGAEADRNEQFF.

This clonotype turned up a few times. This chain joins TRBV18 and TRBJ1-5, with D perhaps TRBD1 (5 bases). Germline loops: CDR1 KGHSH, CDR2 LQKENI. V was cut by 4 bases and J by 4 bases, with 11 bases left in between. This CDR3 is 14 amino acids long. The CDR3 DNA reads TGTGCCAGCTCACAAGGACACTCTAATCAGCCCCAGCATTTT. It specifies CASSQGHSNQPQHF.